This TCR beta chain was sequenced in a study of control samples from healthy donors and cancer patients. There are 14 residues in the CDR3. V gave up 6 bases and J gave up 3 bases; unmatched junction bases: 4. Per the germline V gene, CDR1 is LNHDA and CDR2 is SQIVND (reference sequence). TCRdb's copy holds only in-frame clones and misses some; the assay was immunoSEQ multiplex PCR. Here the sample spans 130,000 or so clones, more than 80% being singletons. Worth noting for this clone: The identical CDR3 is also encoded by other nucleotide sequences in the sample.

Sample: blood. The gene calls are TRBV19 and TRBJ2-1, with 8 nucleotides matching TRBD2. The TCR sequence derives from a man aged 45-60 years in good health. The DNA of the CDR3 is TGTGCCAGTAGCCTAGCGGGCCTCTACAATGAGCAGTTCTTC. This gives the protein CASSLAGLYNEQFF.